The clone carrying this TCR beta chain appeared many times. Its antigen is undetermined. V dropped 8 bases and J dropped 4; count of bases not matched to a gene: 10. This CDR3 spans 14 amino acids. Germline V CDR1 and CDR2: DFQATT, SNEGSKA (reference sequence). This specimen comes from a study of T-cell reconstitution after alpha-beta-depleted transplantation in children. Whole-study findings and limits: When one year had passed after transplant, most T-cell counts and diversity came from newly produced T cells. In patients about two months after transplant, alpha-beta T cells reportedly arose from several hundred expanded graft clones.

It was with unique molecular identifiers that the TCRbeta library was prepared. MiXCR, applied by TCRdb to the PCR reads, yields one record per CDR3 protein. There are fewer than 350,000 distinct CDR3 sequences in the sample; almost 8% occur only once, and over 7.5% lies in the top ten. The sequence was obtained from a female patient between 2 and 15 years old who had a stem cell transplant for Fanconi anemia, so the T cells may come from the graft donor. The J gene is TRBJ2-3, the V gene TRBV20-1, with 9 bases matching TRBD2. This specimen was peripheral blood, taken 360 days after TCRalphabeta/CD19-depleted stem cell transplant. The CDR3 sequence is CSLGRSGGPDTQYF. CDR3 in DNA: TGCAGTCTCGGGAGGAGCGGGGGGCCAGATACGCAGTATTTT.